Presented here are 26 T cell receptor beta chains from one specimen sequenced in a study of memory CD8 T cells in hepatitis C reinfection. Sequencing used immunoSEQ multiplex PCR; TCRdb keeps in-frame clones, though not all of them. The profile shows fewer than 50,000 clones, around 87% of them singletons. The time point denotes: peak reinfection, 3 to 8 weeks after reinfection detection. Sorted cells were sequenced directly ex vivo without any in vitro expansion. The sequencing input was naive CD8+ T cells sorted from blood. The origin of the receptors is a man between 18 and 29 years old with hepatitis C virus infection.

The J gene is TRBJ2-2, the V gene TRBV4-1; tentative D call: TRBD2 (6 bases). The CDR3 has 15 residues. Trimming left V 4 bases short and J 7 bases short, with 16 bases between. CDR1 MGHRA and CDR2 YSYEKL come from the germline V gene. This chain's CDR3 is CASSLGRDFVGELFF. CDR3 nucleotide sequence: TGCGCCAGCAGCCTCGGGCGGGACTTCGTCGGGGAGCTGTTTTTT.

V is TRBV4-1 and J is TRBJ1-1, with 8 bases lining up with TRBD1. This CDR3 contains 14 residues. The germline gives CDR1 MGHRA, CDR2 YSYEKL. Trimming cost V 6 bases and J 1 base; bases outside gene matches: 4. CDR3 sequence (DNA): TGCGCCAGCAGGGGGGACAGGCCGAACACTGAAGCTTTCTTT. Protein sequence: CASRGDRPNTEAFF.

About this clone itself: Other nucleotide sequences from this sample produce the same CDR3. The chain is built from TRBV28 and TRBJ2-7, with 10 positions matching TRBD2. Germline CDR1 MDHEN, CDR2 SYDVKM. This CDR3 spans 14 amino acids. V was pared by 3 bases and J by 4 bases, with 3 bases of the junction left unmatched. The CDR3 region is CASSLLAGEYEQYF. As DNA, the CDR3 is TGTGCCAGCAGTTTGCTAGCGGGAGAATACGAGCAGTACTTC. Complete variable domain (other parts from reference TRBV28 and TRBJ2-7): DVKVTQSSRYLVKRTGEKVFLECVQDMDHENMFWYRQDPGLGLRLIYFSYDVKMKEKGDIPEGYSVSREKKERFSLILESASTNQTSMYLCASSLLAGEYEQYFGPGTRLTVT.

The chain combines TRBV5-1 with TRBJ2-5, with 9 positions matching TRBD1. CDR1 and CDR2 (germline): SGHRS, YFSETQ. This CDR3 comprises 15 residues. V was pared by 2 bases and J by 4 bases, with 6 bases of the junction left unmatched. The CDR3: CASSFLPDRGETQYF. The CDR3 region has the DNA TGCGCCAGCAGCTTCCTTCCGGACAGGGGAGAGACCCAGTACTTC.

A note on this clone: This CDR3 is also generated by other DNA sequences in the sample. The chain combines TRBV27 with TRBJ2-7; TRBD1 matches at 8 bases. This CDR3 has 13 residues. Trimming removed 5 bases from V and 3 bases from J; junction bases left unmatched: 3. Germline CDR1 MNHEY, CDR2 SMNVEV (reference sequence). Here the CDR3 reads CASSPGTGYEQYV. DNA for the CDR3: TGTGCCAGCAGTCCCGGGACAGGCTACGAGCAGTACGTC.

This clone was seen only once. This chain links TRBV7-9 with TRBJ2-1, with 12 bases fitting TRBD2. The CDR3 spans 17 residues. CDR1 SEHNR and CDR2 FQNEAQ come from the germline V gene (reference sequence). Unmatched junction bases numbered 14, after V lost 7 bases and J lost 7 bases. CDR3 sequence reads: CASTASLAGGRGNEQFF. CDR3 nucleotide sequence: TGTGCCAGCACCGCAAGCCTAGCGGGAGGGCGGGGGAATGAGCAGTTCTTC.

The rearrangement uses TRBV5-4 and TRBJ2-7, with D possibly matching TRBD2 (7 bases). Deletions cut 5 bases from V and 7 bases from J, with 16 bases between. This CDR3 has 13 residues. The germline CDR1 and CDR2 sequences are SGHNT and YYREEE (reference sequence). Here the CDR3 reads CASSPRGAREQYV. Here the CDR3 DNA reads TGTGCCAGCAGTCCCCGGGGGGCGCGGGAGCAGTACGTC.

The V gene is TRBV5-5, the J gene TRBJ2-3, with D unclear. The germline V gene has CDR1 SGHKS and CDR2 YYEKEE (reference sequence). CDR3 length equals 12 residues. Deletions cut 4 bases from V and 1 base from J, with 4 bases between. CDR3 region: CASSAGTDTQYF. CDR3 bases: TGTGCCAGCAGCGCAGGCACAGATACGCAGTATTTT.

J is TRBJ2-3 and V is TRBV2; TRBD1 aligns across 10 bases. Trimming removed 8 bases from V and 0 bases from J; junction bases left unmatched: 8. Germline V gives CDR1 SNHLY, CDR2 FYNNEI. The length of the CDR3 is 16 residues. The CDR3 region has the DNA TGTGCCAGCCGTCGTGACAGGGGGCTGAGCACAGATACGCAGTATTTT. It yields the protein CASRRDRGLSTDTQYF. Supplemented by reference TRBV2 and TRBJ2-3, the full variable domain reads EPEVTQTPSHQVTQMGQEVILRCVPISNHLYFYWYRQILGQKVEFLVSFYNNEISEKSEIFDDQFSVERPDGSNFTLKIRSTKLEDSAMYFCASRRDRGLSTDTQYFGPGTRLTVL.

The chain couples TRBV7-9 to TRBJ2-2; D uncertain. Germline CDR1 SEHNR, CDR2 FQNEAQ (reference sequence). Trimming shortened V by 1 base and J by 1 base, and 7 bases separated the two germline ends. The CDR3 spans 15 residues. As DNA, the CDR3 is TGTGCCAGCAGCTTAGACTCAGGGAACACCGGGGAGCTGTTTTTT. It encodes CASSLDSGNTGELFF. The full variable domain, its missing parts supplied by reference TRBV7-9 and TRBJ2-2, is DTGVSQNPRHKITKRGQNVTFRCDPISEHNRLYWYRQTLGQGPEFLTYFQNEAQLEKSRLLSDRFSAERPKGSFSTLEIQRTEQGDSAMYLCASSLDSGNTGELFFGEGSRLTVL.

This clone was detected once. V gene TRBV2 combines with J gene TRBJ2-2; TRBD1 agrees at 8 bases. The CDR3 length is 15 residues. The V segment lost 3 bases and the J segment 7 bases; nucleotides outside the gene matches: 7. Germline assignment: CDR1 SNHLY and CDR2 FYNNEI. For the CDR3, the DNA is TGTGCCAGCAGTGACAGGGGGCTAAGGGGCGGGGAGCTGTTTTTT. This translates into CASSDRGLRGGELFF.

This chain connects TRBV21-1 to TRBJ1-1. TRBV21-1 constitutes a pseudogene. The CDR3 spans 18 residues. The CDR3 sequence is CASSKGPGGPRKNTEAFF. CDR3 coding DNA: TGTGCCAGCAGCAAAGGGCCCGGGGGGCCGAGGAAGAACACTGAAGCTTTCTTT.

A few counts support this clone. The V call is TRBV30, the J call TRBJ2-1, with D tentatively TRBD2 (6 bases). This CDR3 has 14 amino acids. From germline, CDR1 is GTSNPN and CDR2 SVGIG (reference sequence). The germline V and J ends were trimmed by 3 bases and 3 bases, with 12 bases remaining between them. For the CDR3, the DNA is TGTGCCTGGAGCTCGGACTATAACTACAATGAGCAGTTCTTC. This translates into CAWSSDYNYNEQFF.

This chain links TRBV13 with TRBJ2-1, with TRBD1 as a possible D gene (6 bases). Germline CDR1 is PRHDT and CDR2 is FYEKMQ (reference sequence). V was cut by 0 bases and J by 1 base, with 7 bases left in between. This CDR3 has 15 amino acids. CDR3 protein: CASSLGRGSYNEQFF. DNA of the CDR3: TGTGCCAGCAGCTTAGGCAGGGGTTCCTACAATGAGCAGTTCTTC.

This chain's CDR3 is CASSLGVNYEQYF. The CDR3, as DNA: TGTGCCAGCAGCTTAGGTGTCAACTACGAGCAGTACTTC. V gene TRBV7-6 combines with J gene TRBJ2-7; D is ambiguous. V was clipped by 1 base and J by 3 bases, with 7 bases between them. In germline, CDR1 is SGHVS, CDR2 FNYEAQ. This CDR3 is built from 13 residues. The entire variable domain, with the rest obtained from reference TRBV7-6 and TRBJ2-7, is as follows: GAGVSQSPRYKVTKRGQDVALRCDPISGHVSLYWYRQALGQGPEFLTYFNYEAQQDKSGLPNDRFSAERPEGSISTLTIQRTEQRDSAMYRCASSLGVNYEQYFGPGTRLTVT.

There are a few counts of this clone. J is TRBJ1-1 and V is TRBV5-6; unclear D gene. This CDR3 has 12 residues. Per germline, CDR1 SGHDT and CDR2 YYEEEE. Trimming took 7 bases from V and 8 from J, leaving 15 bases between them. As DNA, the CDR3 is TGTGCCAGCGCCCCACACCGATCCGAAGCTTTCTTT. It translates to CASAPHRSEAFF. Combining the CDR3 with reference TRBV5-6 and TRBJ1-1 gives the whole variable domain DAGVTQSPTHLIKTRGQQVTLRCSPKSGHDTVSWYQQALGQGPQFIFQYYEEEERQRGNFPDRFSGHQFPNYSSELNVNALLLGDSALYLCASAPHRSEAFFGQGTRLTVV.

The chain employs TRBV9 and TRBJ1-5; D remains unclear. Germline CDR1 is SGDLS and CDR2 is YYNGEE. The CDR3 spans 15 residues. The V and J ends lost 3 bases and 0 bases respectively, with 10 bases between them. The CDR3 DNA reads TGTGCCAGCAGCGCGACGGGAATTAGCAATCAGCCCCAGCATTTT. Translated, it gives CASSATGISNQPQHF.

This sequence joins TRBV5-5 and TRBJ2-7; unclear D gene. The CDR3 covers 13 residues. Germline loops: CDR1 SGHKS, CDR2 YYEKEE (reference sequence). Trimming stripped 0 bases from V and 2 bases from J, with 6 bases between. For the CDR3, the DNA is TGTGCCAGCAGCTTGGCCATCACCTACGAGCAGTACTTC. It encodes CASSLAITYEQYF.

CDR3 nucleotides: TGTGCCAGCAGTAAGACTAGCGGGGCAACAGATACGCAGTATTTT. Its protein is CASSKTSGATDTQYF. This chain joins TRBV6-4 and TRBJ2-3; TRBD2 matches at 11 bases. CDR3 length: 15 residues. Germline values: CDR1 MRHNA, CDR2 SNTAGT. The junction had 4 bases not matched to a gene; V was cut back by 5 bases and J by 3 bases.

This sequence joins TRBV5-1 and TRBJ1-2; D ambiguous. V was shortened by 5 bases and J by 0 bases, with 11 bases between the two germline ends. The CDR3 spans 14 residues. Germline lookup yields CDR1 SGHRS and CDR2 YFSETQ. The CDR3 nucleotides read TGCGCCAGCAGGGAGGACCTGGCTAACTATGGCTACACCTTC. Amino acid sequence: CASREDLANYGYTF. Together with reference TRBV5-1 and TRBJ1-2, the CDR3 gives the full variable domain: KAGVTQTPRYLIKTRGQQVTLSCSPISGHRSVSWYQQTPGQGLQFLFEYFSETQRNKGNFPGRFSGRQFSNSRSEMNVSTLELGDSALYLCASREDLANYGYTFGSGTRLTVV.

The count of this clone is one. The CDR3 loop reads CASSLEGGGTEAFF. The CDR3 DNA reads TGCGCCAGCAGCTTGGAAGGGGGAGGGACTGAAGCTTTCTTT. This sequence joins TRBV5-1 and TRBJ1-1; TRBD1 might be the D (6 bases). Germline CDR1 is SGHRS and CDR2 is YFSETQ. Trimming took 0 bases from V and 5 from J, leaving 11 bases between them. CDR3 length: 14 residues.

The gene calls are TRBV7-9 and TRBJ1-1; weak D call: TRBD1 (5 bases). CDR1 is SEHNR and CDR2 is FQNEAQ in the germline V gene (reference sequence). The CDR3 sequence is 15 residues long. Trimming cost V 5 bases and J 4 bases, with 17 bases left between them. CDR3 nucleotides: TGTGCCAGCAGCCTACTTGCGGGGGGTAGCACTGAAGCTTTCTTT. This encodes CASSLLAGGSTEAFF.

The rearrangement uses TRBV5-6 and TRBJ1-1; 7 bases line up with TRBD1. The ends lost 4 bases at V and 6 bases at J; junction bases unmatched: 6. Germline CDR1 SGHDT, CDR2 YYEEEE. The length of the CDR3 is 13 residues. The CDR3 DNA reads as TGTGCCAGCAGCATCCGGGACAGTCCTGAAGCTTTCTTT. Amino acid sequence: CASSIRDSPEAFF. The entire variable domain, with the rest obtained from reference TRBV5-6 and TRBJ1-1, is as follows: DAGVTQSPTHLIKTRGQQVTLRCSPKSGHDTVSWYQQALGQGPQFIFQYYEEEERQRGNFPDRFSGHQFPNYSSELNVNALLLGDSALYLCASSIRDSPEAFFGQGTRLTVV.

The CDR3 sequence: CASSPIGLAEGETQYF. The CDR3 bases are TGTGCCAGCAGCCCCATCGGACTAGCGGAGGGAGAGACCCAGTACTTC. V gene TRBV7-9 combines with J gene TRBJ2-5, with 10 bases identical to TRBD2. From germline, CDR1 is SEHNR and CDR2 FQNEAQ (reference sequence). Trimming removed 5 bases from V and 4 bases from J; junction bases left unmatched: 10. The CDR3 covers 16 residues.

The chain combines TRBV11-3 with TRBJ2-2; no definite D call. Germline CDR1 reads SGHNT; CDR2 reads YENEEA. V lost 1 base and J 0 bases, leaving 6 bases between the germline ends. The CDR3 is made up of 15 amino acids. The CDR3 reads CASSLAQSNTGELFF. Written as DNA, the CDR3 is TGTGCCAGCAGCTTAGCACAGTCGAACACCGGGGAGCTGTTTTTT.

The chain joins TRBV6-5 to TRBJ2-7, with 7 positions matching TRBD1. Trimming cost V 0 bases and J 4 bases; bases outside gene matches: 0. The CDR3 totals 13 residues. The germline CDR1 and CDR2 sequences are MNHEY and SVGAGI. The CDR3 reads CASSYSTGYEQYF. The CDR3 DNA follows: TGTGCCAGCAGTTACTCGACAGGGTACGAGCAGTACTTC.